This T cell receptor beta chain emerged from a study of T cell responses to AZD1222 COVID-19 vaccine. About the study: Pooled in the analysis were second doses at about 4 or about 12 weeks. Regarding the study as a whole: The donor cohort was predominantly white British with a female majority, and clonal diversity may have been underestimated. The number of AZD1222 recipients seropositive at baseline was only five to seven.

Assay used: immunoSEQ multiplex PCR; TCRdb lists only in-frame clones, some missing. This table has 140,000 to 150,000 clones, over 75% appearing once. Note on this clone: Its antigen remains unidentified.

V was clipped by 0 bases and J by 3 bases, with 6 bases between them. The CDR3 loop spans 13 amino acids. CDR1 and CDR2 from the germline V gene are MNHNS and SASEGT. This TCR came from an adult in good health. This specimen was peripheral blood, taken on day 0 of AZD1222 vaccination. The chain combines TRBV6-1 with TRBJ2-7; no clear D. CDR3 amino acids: CASSEAFGYEQYF. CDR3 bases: TGTGCCAGCAGTGAAGCCTTTGGCTACGAGCAGTACTTC.